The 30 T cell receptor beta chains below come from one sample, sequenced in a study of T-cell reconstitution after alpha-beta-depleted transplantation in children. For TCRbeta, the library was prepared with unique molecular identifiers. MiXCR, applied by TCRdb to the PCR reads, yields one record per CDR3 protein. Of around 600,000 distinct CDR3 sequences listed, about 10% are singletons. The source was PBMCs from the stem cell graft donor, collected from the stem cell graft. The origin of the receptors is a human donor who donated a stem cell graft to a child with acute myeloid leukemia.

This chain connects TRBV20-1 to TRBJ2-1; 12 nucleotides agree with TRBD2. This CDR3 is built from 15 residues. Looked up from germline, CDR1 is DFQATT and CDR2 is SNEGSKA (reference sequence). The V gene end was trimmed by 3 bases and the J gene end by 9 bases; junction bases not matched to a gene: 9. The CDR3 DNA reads TGCAGTGCTAGGATAGGGACTAGCGGGCTTGTTGAGCAGTTCTTC. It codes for CSARIGTSGLVEQFF.

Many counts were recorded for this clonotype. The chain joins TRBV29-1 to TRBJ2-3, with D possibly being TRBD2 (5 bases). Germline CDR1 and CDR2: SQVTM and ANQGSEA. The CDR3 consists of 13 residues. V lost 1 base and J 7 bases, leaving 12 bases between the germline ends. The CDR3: CSVEGKERNTQYF. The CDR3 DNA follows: TGCAGCGTTGAAGGGAAGGAGCGGAATACGCAGTATTTT.

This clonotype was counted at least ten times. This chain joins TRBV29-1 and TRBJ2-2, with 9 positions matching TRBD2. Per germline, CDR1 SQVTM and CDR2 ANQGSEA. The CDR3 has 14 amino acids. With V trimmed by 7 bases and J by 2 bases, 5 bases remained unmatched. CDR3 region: CSALTSGNTGELFF. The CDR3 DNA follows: TGCAGCGCACTGACTAGCGGAAACACCGGGGAGCTGTTTTTT.

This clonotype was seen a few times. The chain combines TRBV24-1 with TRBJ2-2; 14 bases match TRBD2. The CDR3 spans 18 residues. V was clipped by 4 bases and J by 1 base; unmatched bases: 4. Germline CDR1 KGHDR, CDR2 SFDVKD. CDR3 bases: TGTGCCACCAGTGACCCGGGACTAGCGGGAGTGAACACCGGGGAGCTGTTTTTT. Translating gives CATSDPGLAGVNTGELFF.

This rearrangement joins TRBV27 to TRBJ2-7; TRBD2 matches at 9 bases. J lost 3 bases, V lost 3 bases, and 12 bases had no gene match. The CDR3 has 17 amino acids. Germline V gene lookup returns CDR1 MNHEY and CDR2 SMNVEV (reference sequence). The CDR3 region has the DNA TGTGCCAGCAGTTTCTCAGGGGTAGCGGGAGTTATCTACGAGCAGTACTTC. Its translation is CASSFSGVAGVIYEQYF.

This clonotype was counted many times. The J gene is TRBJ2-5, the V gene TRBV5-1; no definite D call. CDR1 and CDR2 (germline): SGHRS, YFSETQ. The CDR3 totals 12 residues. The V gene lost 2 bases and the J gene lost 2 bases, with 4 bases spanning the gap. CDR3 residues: CASSFEQETQYF. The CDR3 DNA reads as TGCGCCAGCAGCTTCGAACAAGAGACCCAGTACTTC. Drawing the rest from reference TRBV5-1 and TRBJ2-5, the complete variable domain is KAGVTQTPRYLIKTRGQQVTLSCSPISGHRSVSWYQQTPGQGLQFLFEYFSETQRNKGNFPGRFSGRQFSNSRSEMNVSTLELGDSALYLCASSFEQETQYFGPGTRLLVL.

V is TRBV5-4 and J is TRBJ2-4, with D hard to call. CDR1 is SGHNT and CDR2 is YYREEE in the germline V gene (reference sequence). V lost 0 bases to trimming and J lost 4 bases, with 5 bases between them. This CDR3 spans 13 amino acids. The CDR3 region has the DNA TGTGCCAGCAGCTTGGACAGAAAAAACATTCAGTACTTC. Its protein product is CASSLDRKNIQYF. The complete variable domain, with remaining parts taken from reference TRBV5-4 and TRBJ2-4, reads ETGVTQSPTHLIKTRGQQVTLRCSSQSGHNTVSWYQQALGQGPQFIFQYYREEENGRGNFPPRFSGLQFPNYSSELNVNALELDDSALYLCASSLDRKNIQYFGAGTRLSVL.

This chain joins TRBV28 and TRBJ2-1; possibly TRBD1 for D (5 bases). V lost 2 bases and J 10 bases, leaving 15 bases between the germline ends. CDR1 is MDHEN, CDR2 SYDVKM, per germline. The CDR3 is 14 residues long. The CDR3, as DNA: TGTGCCAGCAGTTTAGTGATAGGACAAAAAGAGCAGTTCTTC. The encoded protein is CASSLVIGQKEQFF.

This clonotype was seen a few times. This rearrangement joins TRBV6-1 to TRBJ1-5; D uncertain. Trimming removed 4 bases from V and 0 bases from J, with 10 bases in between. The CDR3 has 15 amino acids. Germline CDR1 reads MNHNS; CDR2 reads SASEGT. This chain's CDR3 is CASSVGRFSNQPQHF. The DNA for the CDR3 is TGTGCCAGCAGTGTTGGGCGATTTAGCAATCAGCCCCAGCATTTT.

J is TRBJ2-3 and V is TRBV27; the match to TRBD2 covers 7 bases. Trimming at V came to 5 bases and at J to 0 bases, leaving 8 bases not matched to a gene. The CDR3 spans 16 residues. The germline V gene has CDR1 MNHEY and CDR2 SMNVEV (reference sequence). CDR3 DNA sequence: TGTGCCAGCAGTCCCGCGGGACTACCGAGCACAGATACGCAGTATTTT. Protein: CASSPAGLPSTDTQYF.

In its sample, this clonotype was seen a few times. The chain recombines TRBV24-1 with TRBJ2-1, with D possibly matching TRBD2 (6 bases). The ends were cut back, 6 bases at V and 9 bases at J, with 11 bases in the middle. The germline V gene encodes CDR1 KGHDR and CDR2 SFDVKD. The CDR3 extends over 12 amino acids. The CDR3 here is CATSSSGGEQFF. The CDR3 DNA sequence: TGTGCCACCAGTTCTTCCGGGGGTGAGCAGTTCTTC.

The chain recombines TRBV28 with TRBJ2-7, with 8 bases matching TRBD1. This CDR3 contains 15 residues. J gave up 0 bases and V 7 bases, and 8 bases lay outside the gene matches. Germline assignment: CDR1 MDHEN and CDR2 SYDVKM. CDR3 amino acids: CASIQLGTGSYEQYF. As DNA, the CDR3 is TGTGCCAGCATCCAGCTCGGGACAGGCTCCTACGAGCAGTACTTC.

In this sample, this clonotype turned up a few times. The CDR3 region is CSVGGRGGRRGETQYF. For the CDR3, the DNA is TGCAGCGTTGGGGGGCGTGGCGGGAGGCGAGGGGAGACCCAGTACTTC. This sequence joins TRBV29-1 and TRBJ2-5; 8 bases align to TRBD2. Trimming took 4 bases from V and 5 from J; bases not matched to a gene: 15. The CDR3 is 16 residues long. Germline V gene sequence: CDR1 SQVTM, CDR2 ANQGSEA.

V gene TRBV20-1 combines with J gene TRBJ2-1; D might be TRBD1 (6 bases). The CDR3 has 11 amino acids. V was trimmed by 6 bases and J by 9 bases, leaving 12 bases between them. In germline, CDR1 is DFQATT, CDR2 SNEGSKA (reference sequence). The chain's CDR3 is CSAAQGAEQFF. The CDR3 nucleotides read TGCAGTGCGGCACAGGGAGCTGAGCAGTTCTTC.

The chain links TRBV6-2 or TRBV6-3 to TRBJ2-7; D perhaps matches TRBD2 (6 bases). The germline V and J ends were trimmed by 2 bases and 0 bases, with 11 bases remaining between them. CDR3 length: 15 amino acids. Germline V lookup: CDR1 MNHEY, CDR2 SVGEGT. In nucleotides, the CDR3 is TGTGCCAGCAGTTACGGGCGGGACCCCTCCTACGAGCAGTACTTC. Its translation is CASSYGRDPSYEQYF.

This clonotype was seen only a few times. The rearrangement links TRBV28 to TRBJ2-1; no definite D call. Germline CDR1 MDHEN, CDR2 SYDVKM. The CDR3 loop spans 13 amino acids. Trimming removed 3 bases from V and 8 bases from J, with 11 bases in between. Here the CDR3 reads CASSLAAFYEQFF. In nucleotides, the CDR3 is TGTGCCAGCAGTTTGGCTGCGTTTTATGAGCAGTTCTTC.

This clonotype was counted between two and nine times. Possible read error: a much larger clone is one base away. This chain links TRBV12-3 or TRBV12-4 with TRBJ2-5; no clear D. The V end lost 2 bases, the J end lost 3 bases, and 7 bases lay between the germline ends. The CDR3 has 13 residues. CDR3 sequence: CASSLTRKETQYF. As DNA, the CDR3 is TGTGCCAGCAGTTTAACCAGGAAAGAGACCCAGTACTTC.

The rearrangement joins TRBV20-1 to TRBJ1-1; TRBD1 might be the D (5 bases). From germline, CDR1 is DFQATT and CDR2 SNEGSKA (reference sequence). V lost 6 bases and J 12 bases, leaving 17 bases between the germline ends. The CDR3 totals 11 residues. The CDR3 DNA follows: TGCAGTGCAAGCCGACTGGGGGAAACTTTCTTT. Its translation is CSASRLGETFF.

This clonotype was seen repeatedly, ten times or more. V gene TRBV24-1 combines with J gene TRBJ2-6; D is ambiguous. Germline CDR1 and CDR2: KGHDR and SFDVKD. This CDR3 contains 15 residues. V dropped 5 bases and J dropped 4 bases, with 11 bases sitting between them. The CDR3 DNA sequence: TGTGCCACCAGTGGCAAGGGCGCCGGGGCCAACGTCCTGACTTTC. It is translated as CATSGKGAGANVLTF.

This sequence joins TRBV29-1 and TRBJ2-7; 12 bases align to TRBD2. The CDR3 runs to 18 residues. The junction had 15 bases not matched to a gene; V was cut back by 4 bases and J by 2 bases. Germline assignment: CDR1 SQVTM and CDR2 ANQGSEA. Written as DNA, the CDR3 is TGCAGCGTTGGGGCATACGGGGCTAGCGGGAGGGCCCCCTACGAGCAGTACTTC. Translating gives CSVGAYGASGRAPYEQYF.

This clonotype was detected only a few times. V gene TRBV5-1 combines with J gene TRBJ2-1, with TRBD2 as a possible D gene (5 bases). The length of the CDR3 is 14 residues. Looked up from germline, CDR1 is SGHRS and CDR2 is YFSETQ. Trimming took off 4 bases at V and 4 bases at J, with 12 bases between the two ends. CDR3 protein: CASSEGSGYNEQFF. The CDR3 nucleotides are TGCGCCAGCAGCGAGGGCTCAGGATACAATGAGCAGTTCTTC.

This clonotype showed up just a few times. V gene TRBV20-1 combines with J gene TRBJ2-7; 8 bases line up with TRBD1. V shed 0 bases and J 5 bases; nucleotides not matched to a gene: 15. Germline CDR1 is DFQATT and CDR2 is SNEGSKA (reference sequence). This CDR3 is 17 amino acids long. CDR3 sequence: CSARDVGPGGTSDEQYF. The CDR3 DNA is TGCAGTGCTAGAGATGTAGGTCCAGGGGGCACAAGTGACGAGCAGTACTTC.

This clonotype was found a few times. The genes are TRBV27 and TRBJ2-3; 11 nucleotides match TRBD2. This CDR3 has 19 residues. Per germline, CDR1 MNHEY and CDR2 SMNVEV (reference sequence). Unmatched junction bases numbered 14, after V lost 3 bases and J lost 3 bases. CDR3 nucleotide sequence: TGTGCCAGCAGTTTCTTGCTAGCGGGGGGAATATCCACGACAGATACGCAGTATTTT. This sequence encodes CASSFLLAGGISTTDTQYF.

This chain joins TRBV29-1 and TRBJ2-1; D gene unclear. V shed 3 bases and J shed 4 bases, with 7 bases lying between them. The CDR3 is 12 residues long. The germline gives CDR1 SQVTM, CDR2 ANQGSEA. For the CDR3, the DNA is TGCAGCGTTGATGCCACTTACAATGAGCAGTTCTTC. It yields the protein CSVDATYNEQFF.

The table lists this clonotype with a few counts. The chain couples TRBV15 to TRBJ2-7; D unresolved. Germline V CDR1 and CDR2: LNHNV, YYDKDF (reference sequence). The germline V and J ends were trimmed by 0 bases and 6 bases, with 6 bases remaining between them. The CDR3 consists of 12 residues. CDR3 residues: CATSRDNLEQYF. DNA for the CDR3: TGTGCCACCAGCAGAGATAATCTCGAGCAGTACTTC.

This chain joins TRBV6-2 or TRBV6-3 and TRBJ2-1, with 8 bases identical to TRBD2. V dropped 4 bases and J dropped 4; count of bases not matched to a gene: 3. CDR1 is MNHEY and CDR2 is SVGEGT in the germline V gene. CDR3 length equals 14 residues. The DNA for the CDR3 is TGTGCCAGCAGTTCAGCGGGGGCATACAATGAGCAGTTCTTC. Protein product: CASSSAGAYNEQFF.

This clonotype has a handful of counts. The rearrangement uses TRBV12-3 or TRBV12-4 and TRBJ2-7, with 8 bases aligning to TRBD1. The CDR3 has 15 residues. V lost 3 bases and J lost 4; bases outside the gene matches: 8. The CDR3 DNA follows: TGTGCCAGCAGTTTCAGACAGGGGAGTTTGTACGAGCAGTACTTC. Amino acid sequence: CASSFRQGSLYEQYF.

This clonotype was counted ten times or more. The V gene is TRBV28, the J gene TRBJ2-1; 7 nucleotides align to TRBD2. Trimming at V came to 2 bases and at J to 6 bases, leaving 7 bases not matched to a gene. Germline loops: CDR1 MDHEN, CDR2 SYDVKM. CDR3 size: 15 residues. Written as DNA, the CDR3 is TGTGCCAGCAGTTTACTTGGGGGAGGGCCCAATGAGCAGTTCTTC. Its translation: CASSLLGGGPNEQFF.

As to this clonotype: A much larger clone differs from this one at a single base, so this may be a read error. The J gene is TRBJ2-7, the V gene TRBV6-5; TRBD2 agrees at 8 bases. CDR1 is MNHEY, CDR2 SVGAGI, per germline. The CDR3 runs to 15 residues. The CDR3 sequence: CACSSSSGSSYEQYF. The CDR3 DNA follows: TGTGCCTGCAGTTCTTCAAGCGGGAGCTCCTACGAGCAGTACTTC.

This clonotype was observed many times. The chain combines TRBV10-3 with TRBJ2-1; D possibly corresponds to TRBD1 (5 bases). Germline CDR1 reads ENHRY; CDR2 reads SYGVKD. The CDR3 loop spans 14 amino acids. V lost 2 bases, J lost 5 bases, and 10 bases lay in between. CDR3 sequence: CAISEAGINNEQFF. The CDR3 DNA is TGTGCCATCAGTGAGGCAGGGATTAACAATGAGCAGTTCTTC.